This TCR beta chain was captured by sequencing in a study of CD8+ T cells in alopecia areata. Study-wide background: Tofacitinib therapy took 6 to 18 months; 6 months off drug came after.

CDR1 is MGHRA, CDR2 YSYEKL, per germline. The CDR3 contains 15 residues. The junction had 10 bases not matched to a gene; V was cut back by 5 bases and J by 6 bases. Study-wide points: The link between baseline CD8+ expansion and response remains uncertain with one nonresponder.

cDNA reverse transcribed from extracted RNA served as the sequencing template. The method was immunoSEQ multiplex PCR; TCRdb's version includes in-frame clones alone and lacks a portion of them. Altogether roughly 250,000 clones are present, roughly 60% being singletons, with the ten largest covering more than 0.85%. The treatment: oral pan-JAK inhibitor, 5-10 mg twice daily. Peripheral blood, together with lesional scalp punch biopsies, was collected from alopecia areata patients. In this sample, this clone turned up a few times. The target antigen is unknown. Sample: CD4+ T cells sorted from blood, taken between weeks 51 and 54, from a patient treated with tofacitinib. The gene calls are TRBV4-1 and TRBJ2-1, with TRBD1 matching over 7 bases. The sequence was obtained from a human donor with alopecia areata. The CDR3, as DNA: TGCGCCAGCAGCGTCGGGACAGAGAGAGGCAATGAGCAGTTCTTC. Protein sequence: CASSVGTERGNEQFF.